This is a list of T cell receptor beta chains from one sample in a study of cytomegalovirus exposure and HLA in healthy donors. Profiling relied on immunoSEQ multiplex PCR, and the TCRdb table lists in-frame clones only, not all of them. This sample has 210,000 or so clones, with 75% to 80% found just once. Sequencing input: PBMCs. All receptors come from a woman aged 25 to 39 in good health and CMV-seropositive. The CDR3 runs from the conserved cysteine through the conserved F or W. A D gene is named only where the DNA matches it firmly. Size is omitted from some rows. Given values are once, few, many or a class for expanded clones.

CDR3 protein: CASSPDKTYEQYF; CDR3 DNA: TGCGCCAGCAGTCCGGACAAAACCTACGAGCAGTACTTC; clone size: -; D gene: -; J gene: TRBJ2-7; V gene: TRBV23-1
CDR3 protein: CASSPRTGVETQYF; CDR3 DNA: TGTGCCAGCAGCCCCCGGACAGGGGTAGAGACCCAGTACTTC; clone size: once; D gene: TRBD1; J gene: TRBJ2-5; V gene: TRBV16
CDR3 protein: CASSQVRQGGTEAFF; CDR3 DNA: TGTGCCAGCAGCCAAGTGAGACAGGGGGGCACTGAAGCTTTCTTT; clone size: few; D gene: TRBD1; J gene: TRBJ1-1; V gene: TRBV14
CDR3 protein: CASSRQGRTEAFF; CDR3 DNA: TGTGCCAGCAGCCGACAGGGTCGCACTGAAGCTTTCTTT; clone size: -; D gene: TRBD1; J gene: TRBJ1-1; V gene: TRBV6-1
CDR3 protein: CASSYNRDAGYAF; CDR3 DNA: TGTGCCAGCAGTTACAACAGGGATGCTGGCTACGCCTTC; clone size: -; D gene: -; J gene: TRBJ1-2; V gene: TRBV6-5
CDR3 protein: CARSLANSYEQYF; CDR3 DNA: TGTGCCAGAAGCTTGGCTAACTCCTACGAGCAGTACTTC; clone size: -; D gene: -; J gene: TRBJ2-7; V gene: TRBV5-3
CDR3 protein: CASSYHRSKDSYEQYF; CDR3 DNA: TGTGCCAGCAGTTACCACAGGTCAAAGGACTCCTACGAGCAGTACTTC; clone size: -; D gene: -; J gene: TRBJ2-7; V gene: TRBV6-5
CDR3 protein: CASMTTSGAHTQYF; CDR3 DNA: TGTGCCAGTATGACGACTAGCGGCGCCCATACGCAGTATTTT; clone size: -; D gene: TRBD2; J gene: TRBJ2-3; V gene: TRBV19
CDR3 protein: CASSLSGTSGTDTQYF; CDR3 DNA: TGTGCCAGCAGCCTCTCCGGGACTAGCGGTACAGATACGCAGTATTTT; clone size: once; D gene: TRBD2; J gene: TRBJ2-3; V gene: TRBV11-3
CDR3 protein: CASSVQGFGEAFF; CDR3 DNA: TGTGCCAGCAGCGTACAGGGATTTGGTGAAGCTTTCTTT; clone size: -; D gene: -; J gene: TRBJ1-1; V gene: TRBV9
CDR3 protein: CASSQDRTPAYGYTF; CDR3 DNA: TGTGCCAGCTCCCAGGACAGGACCCCCGCCTATGGCTACACCTTC; clone size: -; D gene: TRBD1; J gene: TRBJ1-2; V gene: TRBV18
CDR3 protein: CASSPAQAGTPTQYF; CDR3 DNA: TGTGCCAGCTCACCAGCCCAAGCGGGAACCCCTACGCAGTATTTT; clone size: -; D gene: TRBD2; J gene: TRBJ2-3; V gene: TRBV18
CDR3 protein: CASSFRSQGYGYTF; CDR3 DNA: TGCGCCAGCAGCTTCCGGTCCCAGGGCTATGGCTACACCTTC; clone size: -; D gene: -; J gene: TRBJ1-2; V gene: TRBV5-1
CDR3 protein: CSVCWTGVRSDTQYF; CDR3 DNA: TGCAGCGTTTGCTGGACAGGGGTACGTTCAGATACGCAGTATTTT; clone size: once; D gene: TRBD1; J gene: TRBJ2-3; V gene: TRBV29-1
CDR3 protein: CASSRTFGETQYF; CDR3 DNA: TGTGCCAGCAGCCGGACTTTTGGAGAGACCCAGTACTTC; clone size: -; D gene: -; J gene: TRBJ2-5; V gene: TRBV7-9
CDR3 protein: CASSLPSGGADTQYF; CDR3 DNA: TGCGCCAGCAGCTTGCCAAGCGGGGGGGCAGATACGCAGTATTTT; clone size: -; D gene: TRBD2; J gene: TRBJ2-3; V gene: TRBV5-1
CDR3 protein: CASSLGNRGTNYGYTF; CDR3 DNA: TGTGCCAGCAGTTTAGGGAACAGGGGCACTAACTATGGCTACACCTTC; clone size: -; D gene: TRBD1; J gene: TRBJ1-2; V gene: TRBV27
CDR3 protein: CAWIGWTSEQETQYF; CDR3 DNA: TGTGCCTGGATAGGGTGGACTAGCGAGCAAGAGACCCAGTACTTC; clone size: -; D gene: TRBD2; J gene: TRBJ2-5; V gene: TRBV30
CDR3 protein: CASSFYSTGGYTF; CDR3 DNA: TGTGCCAGCAGCTTTTATTCTACGGGTGGCTACACCTTC; clone size: -; D gene: -; J gene: TRBJ1-2; V gene: TRBV7-8
CDR3 protein: CASRWDRSDNEQFF; CDR3 DNA: TGTGCCAGCAGGTGGGACAGGTCGGACAATGAGCAGTTCTTC; clone size: -; D gene: TRBD1; J gene: TRBJ2-1; V gene: TRBV6-6
CDR3 protein: CASTPQAEQFF; CDR3 DNA: TGTGCCAGCACCCCACAGGCCGAGCAGTTCTTC; clone size: few; D gene: -; J gene: TRBJ2-1; V gene: TRBV6-1
CDR3 protein: CASSQETLVGEQFF; CDR3 DNA: TGTGCCAGCAGTCAGGAAACCTTGGTGGGTGAGCAGTTCTTC; clone size: -; D gene: -; J gene: TRBJ2-1; V gene: TRBV2
CDR3 protein: CASSQDGSGAYEQYF; CDR3 DNA: TGTGCCAGCAGCCAAGATGGTAGCGGGGCTTACGAGCAGTACTTC; clone size: few; D gene: TRBD2; J gene: TRBJ2-7; V gene: TRBV4-2
CDR3 protein: CASSVAGTGAYEQYF; CDR3 DNA: TGTGCCAGTAGTGTCGCCGGGACAGGGGCCTACGAGCAGTACTTC; clone size: -; D gene: TRBD1; J gene: TRBJ2-7; V gene: TRBV19
CDR3 protein: CASSLEPHYEQYF; CDR3 DNA: TGCGCCAGCAGCTTGGAGCCCCATTACGAGCAGTACTTC; clone size: -; D gene: -; J gene: TRBJ2-7; V gene: TRBV5-1
CDR3 protein: CASSISGGCVDTQYF; CDR3 DNA: TGTGCCAGCAGTATTAGCGGGGGGTGTGTGGATACGCAGTATTTT; clone size: -; D gene: TRBD2; J gene: TRBJ2-3; V gene: TRBV6-1
CDR3 protein: CASSPQAREQCF; CDR3 DNA: TGTGCCAGCAGCCCCCAGGCACGGGAGCAGTGCTTC; clone size: -; D gene: -; J gene: TRBJ2-7; V gene: TRBV13
CDR3 protein: CASRLLQGNEQFF; CDR3 DNA: TGTGCCAGCCGACTTCTCCAGGGCAATGAGCAGTTCTTC; clone size: -; D gene: -; J gene: TRBJ2-1; V gene: TRBV13
CDR3 protein: CASSVTSGSFNTGELFF; CDR3 DNA: TGTGCCAGCAGCGTAACTAGCGGGAGTTTTAACACCGGGGAGCTGTTTTTT; clone size: few; D gene: TRBD2; J gene: TRBJ2-2; V gene: TRBV9
CDR3 protein: CSSIQGNEKLFF; CDR3 DNA: TGTTCCAGCATACAGGGTAACGAAAAACTGTTTTTT; clone size: few; D gene: -; J gene: TRBJ1-4; V gene: TRBV7-9
CDR3 protein: CASSVGQGSIYEQFF; CDR3 DNA: TGTGCCAGCAGCGTGGGACAGGGTAGTATATATGAGCAGTTCTTC; clone size: -; D gene: TRBD1; J gene: TRBJ2-1; V gene: TRBV11-3
CDR3 protein: CASSYDKQKTAYEQYF; CDR3 DNA: TGTGCCAGCAGTTATGACAAGCAGAAGACGGCATACGAGCAGTACTTC; clone size: -; D gene: -; J gene: TRBJ2-7; V gene: TRBV4-2
CDR3 protein: CASSEAGTVYSYEQYF; CDR3 DNA: TGTGCCAGCAGTGAAGCAGGGACAGTTTACTCCTACGAGCAGTACTTC; clone size: -; D gene: TRBD1; J gene: TRBJ2-7; V gene: TRBV2
CDR3 protein: CSVAGGKGTEAFF; CDR3 DNA: TGCAGCGTGGCCGGGGGAAAAGGGACTGAAGCTTTCTTT; clone size: -; D gene: -; J gene: TRBJ1-1; V gene: TRBV29-1
CDR3 protein: CASSSGTSGRRPGETQYF; CDR3 DNA: TGTGCCAGCAGCTCCGGGACTAGCGGGAGACGGCCGGGAGAGACCCAGTACTTC; clone size: -; D gene: TRBD2; J gene: TRBJ2-5; V gene: TRBV7-8
CDR3 protein: CASSLDRGIYNEQFF; CDR3 DNA: TGTGCCAGCAGCTTGGATAGGGGAATCTACAATGAGCAGTTCTTC; clone size: -; D gene: -; J gene: TRBJ2-1; V gene: TRBV5-4
CDR3 protein: CASSPRGSMETQYF; CDR3 DNA: TGTGCCAGCAGCCCCCGAGGTAGCATGGAGACCCAGTACTTC; clone size: -; D gene: -; J gene: TRBJ2-5; V gene: TRBV5-6
CDR3 protein: CASSQVSGDRTEAFF; CDR3 DNA: TGCGCCAGCAGCCAAGTTAGTGGAGATCGGACTGAAGCTTTCTTT; clone size: -; D gene: -; J gene: TRBJ1-1; V gene: TRBV4-1
CDR3 protein: CASRTDYNSPLHF; CDR3 DNA: TGTGCCAGCAGGACAGACTATAATTCACCCCTCCACTTT; clone size: -; D gene: -; J gene: TRBJ1-6; V gene: TRBV2
CDR3 protein: CASSQAGGSFYGYTF; CDR3 DNA: TGCGCCAGCAGCCAAGCTGGTGGGAGCTTCTATGGCTACACCTTC; clone size: -; D gene: -; J gene: TRBJ1-2; V gene: TRBV4-3
CDR3 protein: CASSFTAGPPNNEQFF; CDR3 DNA: TGTGCCAGCAGCTTCACAGCGGGGCCTCCAAACAATGAGCAGTTCTTC; clone size: -; D gene: TRBD2; J gene: TRBJ2-1; V gene: TRBV7-2
CDR3 protein: CAWGGGFEAFF; CDR3 DNA: TGTGCCTGGGGGGGAGGGTTCGAAGCTTTCTTT; clone size: -; D gene: -; J gene: TRBJ1-1; V gene: TRBV30